The following is a T cell receptor beta chain sequence with its context. Its antigen is currently unknown. This sample is drawn from a study of CD4+ T cells in melanoma. TCRdb's copy holds only in-frame clones and misses some; the assay was immunoSEQ multiplex PCR. The table shows 11,000 to 15,000 clones, with less than 85% occurring only once. V trimming: 8 bases; J trimming: 1 base; junction bases outside the gene matches: 4. The CDR3 totals 14 residues. Germline lookup yields CDR1 MGHRA and CDR2 YSYEKL. Findings and caveats of the study: Neoantigen-specific CD4+ T cells in melanoma reportedly had diverse differentiation states. A reported correlation linked neoantigen-specific CD4+ T cells to CD8+, macrophage and B cell function.

Sequencing was carried out using cells from a culture (not recorded whether cultured in vitro). The chain carries TRBV4-1 and TRBJ2-3; TRBD1 aligns across 9 bases. The sequence was obtained from a human donor with melanoma. This CDR3 reads CASGRDRGTDTQYF. The CDR3 nucleotides are TGCGCCAGCGGCCGGGACAGGGGCACAGATACGCAGTATTTT.